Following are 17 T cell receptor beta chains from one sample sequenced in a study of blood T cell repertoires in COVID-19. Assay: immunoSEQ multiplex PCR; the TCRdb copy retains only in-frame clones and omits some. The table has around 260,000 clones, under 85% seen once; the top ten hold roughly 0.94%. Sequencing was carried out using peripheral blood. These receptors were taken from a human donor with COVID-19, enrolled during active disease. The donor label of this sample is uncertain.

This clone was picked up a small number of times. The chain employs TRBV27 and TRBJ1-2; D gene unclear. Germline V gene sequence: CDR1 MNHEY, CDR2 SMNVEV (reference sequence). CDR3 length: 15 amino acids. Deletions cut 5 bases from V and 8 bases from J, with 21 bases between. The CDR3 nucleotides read TGTGCCAGCAGTGCCCAACGGCGGGGAGCGGAGGGCTACACCTTC. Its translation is CASSAQRRGAEGYTF.

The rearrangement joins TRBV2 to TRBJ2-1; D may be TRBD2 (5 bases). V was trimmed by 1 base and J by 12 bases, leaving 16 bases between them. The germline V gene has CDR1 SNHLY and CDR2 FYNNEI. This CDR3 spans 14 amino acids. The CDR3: CASSEGGVGSRQFF. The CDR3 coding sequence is TGTGCCAGCAGTGAAGGGGGAGTAGGGTCGAGGCAGTTCTTC.

CDR3 region: CASSPQGTYEQYF. CDR3 nucleotides: TGTGCCAGCAGTCCCCAGGGGACCTACGAGCAGTACTTC. This chain connects TRBV28 to TRBJ2-7; possibly TRBD1 for D (6 bases). The CDR3 consists of 13 residues. V lost 5 bases and J lost 2, with 10 bases in between. CDR1 is MDHEN and CDR2 is SYDVKM in the germline V gene.

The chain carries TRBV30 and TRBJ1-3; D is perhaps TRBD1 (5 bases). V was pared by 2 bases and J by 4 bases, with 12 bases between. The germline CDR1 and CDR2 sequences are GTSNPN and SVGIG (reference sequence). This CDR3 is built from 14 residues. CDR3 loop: CAWSLGVQGNTIYF. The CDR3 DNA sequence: TGTGCCTGGAGTCTAGGGGTACAAGGAAACACCATATATTTT.

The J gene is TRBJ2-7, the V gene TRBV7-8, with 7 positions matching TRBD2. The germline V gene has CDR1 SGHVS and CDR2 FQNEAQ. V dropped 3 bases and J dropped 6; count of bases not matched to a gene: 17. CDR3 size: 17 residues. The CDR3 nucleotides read TGTGCCAGCAGCTTGCGGACCGGGGCGGGAGCAGTAAGCGAGCAGTACTTC. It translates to CASSLRTGAGAVSEQYF.

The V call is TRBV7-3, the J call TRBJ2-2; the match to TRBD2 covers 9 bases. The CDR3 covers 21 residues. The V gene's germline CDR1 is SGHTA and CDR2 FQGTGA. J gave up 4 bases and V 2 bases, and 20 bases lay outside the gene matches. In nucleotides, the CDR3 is TGTGCCAGCAGCTTAGGTCTTGGGGCTAGCGGGAACCGCCCGGGCACCGGGGAGCTGTTTTTT. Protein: CASSLGLGASGNRPGTGELFF.

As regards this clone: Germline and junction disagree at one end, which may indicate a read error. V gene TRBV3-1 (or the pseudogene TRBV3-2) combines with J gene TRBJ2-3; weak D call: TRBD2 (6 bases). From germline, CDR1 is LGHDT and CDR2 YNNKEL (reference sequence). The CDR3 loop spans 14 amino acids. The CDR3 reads CASSQDLVGGETHF. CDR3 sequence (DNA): TGTGCCAGCAGCCAAGATCTCGTTGGCGGGGAAACGCATTTT.

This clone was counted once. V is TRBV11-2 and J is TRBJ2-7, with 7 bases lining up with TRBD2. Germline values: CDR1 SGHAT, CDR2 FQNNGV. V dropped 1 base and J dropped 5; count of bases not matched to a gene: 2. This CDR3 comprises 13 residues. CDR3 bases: TGTGCCAGCAGCTTAGCGGGAGGAAACGAGCAGTACTTC. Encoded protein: CASSLAGGNEQYF. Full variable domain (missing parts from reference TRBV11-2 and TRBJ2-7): EAGVAQSPRYKIIEKRQSVAFWCNPISGHATLYWYQQILGQGPKLLIQFQNNGVVDDSQLPKDRFSAERLKGVDSTLKIQPAKLEDSAVYLCASSLAGGNEQYFGPGTRLTVT.

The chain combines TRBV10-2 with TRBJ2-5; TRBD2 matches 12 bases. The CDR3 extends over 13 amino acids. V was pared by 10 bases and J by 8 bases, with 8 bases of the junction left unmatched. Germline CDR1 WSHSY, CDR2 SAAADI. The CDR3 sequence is CAIGETSGSTQYF. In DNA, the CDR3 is TGCGCCATTGGTGAGACTAGCGGGAGTACCCAGTACTTC.

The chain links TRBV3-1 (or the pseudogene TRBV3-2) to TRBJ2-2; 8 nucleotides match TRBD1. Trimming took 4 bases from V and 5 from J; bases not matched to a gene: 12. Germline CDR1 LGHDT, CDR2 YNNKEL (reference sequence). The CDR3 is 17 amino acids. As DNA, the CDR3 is TGTGCCAGCAGCCTCATCTCCGGGACAGGTCATACCGGGGAGCTGTTTTTT. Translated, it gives CASSLISGTGHTGELFF.

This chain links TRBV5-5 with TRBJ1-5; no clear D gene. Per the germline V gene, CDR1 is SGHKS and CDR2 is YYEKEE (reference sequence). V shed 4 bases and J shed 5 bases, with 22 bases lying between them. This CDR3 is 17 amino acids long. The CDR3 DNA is TGTGCCAGCAGCCCCCTCGTGGGGTGGGAGCTCGATCAGCCCCAGCATTTT. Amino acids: CASSPLVGWELDQPQHF.

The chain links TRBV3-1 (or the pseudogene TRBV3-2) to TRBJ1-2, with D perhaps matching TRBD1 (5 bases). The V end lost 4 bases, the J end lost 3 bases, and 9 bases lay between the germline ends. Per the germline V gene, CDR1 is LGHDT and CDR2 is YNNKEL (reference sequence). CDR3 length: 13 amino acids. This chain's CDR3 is CASSPLTDYGYTF. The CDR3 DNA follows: TGTGCCAGCAGCCCATTGACAGACTATGGCTACACCTTC.

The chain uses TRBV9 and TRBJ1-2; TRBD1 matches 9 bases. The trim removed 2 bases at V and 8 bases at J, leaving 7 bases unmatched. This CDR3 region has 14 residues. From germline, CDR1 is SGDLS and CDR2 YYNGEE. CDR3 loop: CASSVGTGPVGYTF. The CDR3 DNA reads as TGTGCCAGCAGCGTTGGGACAGGGCCGGTCGGCTACACCTTC. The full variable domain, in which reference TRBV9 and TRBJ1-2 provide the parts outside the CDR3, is DSGVTQTPKHLITATGQRVTLRCSPRSGDLSVYWYQQSLDQGLQFLIQYYNGEERAKGNILERFSAQQFPDLHSELNLSSLELGDSALYFCASSVGTGPVGYTFGSGTRLTVV.

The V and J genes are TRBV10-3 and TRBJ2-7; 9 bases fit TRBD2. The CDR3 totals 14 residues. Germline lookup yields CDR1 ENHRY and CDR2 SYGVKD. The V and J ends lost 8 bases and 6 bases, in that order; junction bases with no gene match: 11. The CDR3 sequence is CAIRAAGGPGEQYF. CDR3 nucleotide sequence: TGTGCCATCCGCGCCGCGGGAGGGCCGGGCGAGCAGTACTTC.

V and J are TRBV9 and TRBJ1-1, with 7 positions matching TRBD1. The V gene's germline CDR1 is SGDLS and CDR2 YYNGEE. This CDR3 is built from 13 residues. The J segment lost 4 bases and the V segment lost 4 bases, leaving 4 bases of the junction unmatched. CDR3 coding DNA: TGTGCCAGCAGCAGGACAGGCGCCACTGAAGCTTTCTTT. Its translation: CASSRTGATEAFF.

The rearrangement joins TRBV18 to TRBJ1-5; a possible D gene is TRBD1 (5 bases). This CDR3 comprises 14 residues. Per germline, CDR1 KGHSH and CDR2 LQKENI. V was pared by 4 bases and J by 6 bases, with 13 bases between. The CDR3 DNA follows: TGTGCCAGCTCACTCCTCGACAGTAGTCAGCCCCAGCATTTT. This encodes CASSLLDSSQPQHF.

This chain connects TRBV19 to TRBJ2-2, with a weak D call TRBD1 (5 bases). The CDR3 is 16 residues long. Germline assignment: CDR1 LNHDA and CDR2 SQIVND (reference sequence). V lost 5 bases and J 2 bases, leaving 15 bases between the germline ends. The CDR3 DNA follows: TGTGCCAGTAGTCTACCTGCAGGGCCCAACACCGGGGAGCTGTTTTTT. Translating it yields CASSLPAGPNTGELFF.